The 16 T cell receptor beta chains below were found in one sample sequenced in a study of human T cells and chemical hapten exposure. Time point described: patch test 2, 6 weeks after DPC sensitization. The treatment denotes: therapeutic diphenylcyclopropenone sensitization with weekly scalp DPC. TCRdb reprocessed the RACE reads via MiXCR and lists one record per CDR3 protein. Seen here are around 42,000 distinct CDR3 sequences, around 3% observed once, and the top ten hold 5.5% to 7.5%. The specimen comprised whole blood, sampled in connection with sensitization to the hapten diphenylcyclopropenone (DPC). Receptor source: a middle-aged man with alopecia areata. Some clones in this sample may be carry-over from other donors' samples.

This clonotype was counted many times. This chain joins TRBV6-2 or TRBV6-3 and TRBJ1-5; D is unresolved. The germline V and J ends were trimmed by 0 bases and 11 bases, with 14 bases remaining between them. CDR3 length: 14 amino acids. Per germline, CDR1 MNHEY and CDR2 SVGEGT. The CDR3 coding sequence is TGTGCCAGCAGTTACTCTGGCAGTCTAACAGCCCAGCATTTT. The encoded protein is CASSYSGSLTAQHF.

The genes are TRBV12-3 or TRBV12-4 and TRBJ2-4; 8 bases align to TRBD1. Losses at the gene ends were 6 bases for V and 0 bases for J; bases not matched to a gene: 1. The CDR3 is 14 residues long. The DNA for the CDR3 is TGTGCCAGCAGGCAGGGGGCAGCCAAAAACATTCAGTACTTC. Translated: CASRQGAAKNIQYF.

About this clonotype: A much larger clonotype is one base distant, so this may be a read error. This rearrangement joins TRBV28 to TRBJ2-1, with TRBD2 identical over 9 bases. CDR1 and CDR2 from the germline V gene are MDHEN and SYDVKM. The length of the CDR3 is 16 residues. This chain's CDR3 is CASSFSQGTSYNERFF. The CDR3 DNA reads as TGTGCCAGCAGTTTCTCCCAAGGGACTAGCTACAATGAGCGGTTCTTC.

The chain has TRBV19 and TRBJ1-2, with 8 positions matching TRBD1. The V gene's germline CDR1 is LNHDA and CDR2 SQIVND (reference sequence). V trimming: 7 bases; J trimming: 0 bases; junction bases outside the gene matches: 4. This CDR3 is built from 14 residues. The CDR3 protein is CASTRTGSNYGYTF. DNA for the CDR3: TGTGCCAGTACCAGGACAGGGTCTAACTATGGCTACACCTTC.

This clonotype was detected a few times. The genes are TRBV13 and TRBJ1-6; D not certain. The CDR3 contains 19 residues. The germline V and J ends were trimmed by 4 bases and 0 bases, with 19 bases remaining between them. The germline CDR1 and CDR2 sequences are PRHDT and FYEKMQ (reference sequence). The CDR3 sequence: CASSSSSPIPSSYNSPLHF. Here the CDR3 DNA reads TGTGCCAGCAGCTCATCCTCCCCCATTCCGAGCTCCTATAATTCACCCCTCCACTTT.

Concerning this clonotype itself: A read error is possible here, since a much larger clone lies one base away. J is TRBJ1-1 and V is TRBV28; a weak D match, TRBD1 (5 bases). V was shortened by 6 bases and J by 8 bases, with 16 bases between the two germline ends. The length of the CDR3 is 13 residues. The V gene's germline CDR1 is MDHEN and CDR2 SYDVKM. The CDR3: CASRPTAGFEAFF. CDR3 nucleotides: TGTGCCAGCAGGCCCACAGCAGGGTTCGAAGCTTTCTTT. Full variable domain (missing parts from reference TRBV28 and TRBJ1-1): DVKVTQSSRYLVKRTGEKVFLECVQDMDHENMFWYRQDPGLGLRLIYFSYDVKMKEKGDIPEGYSVSREKKERFSLILESASTNQTSMYLCASRPTAGFEAFFGQGTRLTVV.

This clonotype was seen repeatedly, ten times or more. This rearrangement joins TRBV20-1 to TRBJ1-4, with 8 positions matching TRBD1. This CDR3 is 15 amino acids long. The junction had 11 bases not matched to a gene; V was cut back by 6 bases and J by 5 bases. The germline gives CDR1 DFQATT, CDR2 SNEGSKA (reference sequence). DNA for the CDR3: TGCAGTGCCGAAACCCTCAGGGGGCGGAATGAAAAACTGTTTTTT. This gives the protein CSAETLRGRNEKLFF.

This clonotype was recorded many times. This chain links TRBV20-1 with TRBJ2-7; possibly TRBD2 for D (5 bases). The germline V and J ends were trimmed by 7 bases and 4 bases, with 11 bases remaining between them. The length of the CDR3 is 11 residues. Germline loops: CDR1 DFQATT, CDR2 SNEGSKA (reference sequence). CDR3 sequence: CSVEREYEQYF. CDR3 DNA sequence: TGCAGTGTTGAAAGGGAGTACGAGCAGTACTTC.

This clonotype was counted ten times or more. The gene calls are TRBV27 and TRBJ2-1, with 11 bases lining up with TRBD1. The CDR3 covers 15 residues. Trimming at V came to 5 bases and at J to 10 bases, leaving 10 bases not matched to a gene. The V gene's germline CDR1 is MNHEY and CDR2 SMNVEV (reference sequence). The CDR3 nucleotides are TGTGCCAGCAGTCCTACCGGGACAGGGGGGCACGAGCAGTTCTTC. It translates to CASSPTGTGGHEQFF.

Many counts were recorded for this clonotype. The chain has TRBV27 and TRBJ1-5; D not resolved. The CDR3 consists of 14 residues. Trimming stripped 2 bases from V and 9 bases from J, with 14 bases between. Germline V gene sequence: CDR1 MNHEY, CDR2 SMNVEV (reference sequence). The CDR3, as DNA: TGTGCCAGCAGTTTAGATGGCACACTCTGGCCCCAGCATTTT. Translated: CASSLDGTLWPQHF.

This clonotype occurred many times. The chain uses TRBV7-9 and TRBJ1-1, with TRBD1 identical over 7 bases. The germline V gene encodes CDR1 SEHNR and CDR2 FQNEAQ (reference sequence). The V and J ends lost 5 bases and 6 bases, in that order; junction bases with no gene match: 9. The CDR3 consists of 14 residues. CDR3 nucleotide sequence: TGTGCCAGCAGCCATAAGGATAGGGGGCCTGAAGCTTTCTTT. Translating it yields CASSHKDRGPEAFF.

This clonotype was recorded at least ten times. The chain joins TRBV6-5 to TRBJ2-7; no firm D call. There are 11 residues in the CDR3. The germline V gene has CDR1 MNHEY and CDR2 SVGAGI. The V end was cut by 4 bases, the J end by 7 bases, with 8 bases between. The CDR3 protein is CASSSGTEQYF. Written as DNA, the CDR3 is TGTGCCAGCAGTTCAGGTACGGAGCAGTACTTC.

This clonotype was seen ten or more times. V and J are TRBV28 and TRBJ2-5; 7 bases are shared with TRBD1. From germline, CDR1 is MDHEN and CDR2 SYDVKM. This CDR3 contains 13 residues. Trimming at V came to 7 bases and at J to 5 bases, leaving 7 bases not matched to a gene. This CDR3 is CASTRRGFETQYF. CDR3 sequence (DNA): TGTGCCAGCACTCGCAGGGGGTTTGAGACCCAGTACTTC.

This clonotype was detected many times. J is TRBJ2-5 and V is TRBV20-1; 11 bases line up with TRBD2. J gave up 3 bases and V 3 bases, and 6 bases lay outside the gene matches. Germline CDR1 and CDR2: DFQATT and SNEGSKA (reference sequence). CDR3 size: 15 residues. This CDR3 reads CSARQLGLAEETQYF. DNA for the CDR3: TGCAGTGCTAGGCAGTTGGGACTAGCGGAAGAGACCCAGTACTTC.

The V gene is TRBV5-6, the J gene TRBJ2-7; D gene ambiguous. Trimming took 0 bases from V and 0 from J, leaving 13 bases between them. CDR3 length: 16 residues. Germline assignment: CDR1 SGHDT and CDR2 YYEEEE. Here the CDR3 DNA reads TGTGCCAGCAGCTTGGGGGCGCGCCTTAGCTCCTACGAGCAGTACTTC. Translating gives CASSLGARLSSYEQYF. Supplemented by reference TRBV5-6 and TRBJ2-7, the full variable domain reads DAGVTQSPTHLIKTRGQQVTLRCSPKSGHDTVSWYQQALGQGPQFIFQYYEEEERQRGNFPDRFSGHQFPNYSSELNVNALLLGDSALYLCASSLGARLSSYEQYFGPGTRLTVT.

The V call is TRBV12-3 or TRBV12-4, the J call TRBJ2-1; the D is unclear. The length of the CDR3 is 15 residues. Trimming pared 8 bases from V and 0 bases from J, leaving 14 bases between. CDR3: CASRSPASSYNEQFF. The CDR3 region has the DNA TGTGCCAGCCGGAGTCCTGCTAGCTCCTACAATGAGCAGTTCTTC.